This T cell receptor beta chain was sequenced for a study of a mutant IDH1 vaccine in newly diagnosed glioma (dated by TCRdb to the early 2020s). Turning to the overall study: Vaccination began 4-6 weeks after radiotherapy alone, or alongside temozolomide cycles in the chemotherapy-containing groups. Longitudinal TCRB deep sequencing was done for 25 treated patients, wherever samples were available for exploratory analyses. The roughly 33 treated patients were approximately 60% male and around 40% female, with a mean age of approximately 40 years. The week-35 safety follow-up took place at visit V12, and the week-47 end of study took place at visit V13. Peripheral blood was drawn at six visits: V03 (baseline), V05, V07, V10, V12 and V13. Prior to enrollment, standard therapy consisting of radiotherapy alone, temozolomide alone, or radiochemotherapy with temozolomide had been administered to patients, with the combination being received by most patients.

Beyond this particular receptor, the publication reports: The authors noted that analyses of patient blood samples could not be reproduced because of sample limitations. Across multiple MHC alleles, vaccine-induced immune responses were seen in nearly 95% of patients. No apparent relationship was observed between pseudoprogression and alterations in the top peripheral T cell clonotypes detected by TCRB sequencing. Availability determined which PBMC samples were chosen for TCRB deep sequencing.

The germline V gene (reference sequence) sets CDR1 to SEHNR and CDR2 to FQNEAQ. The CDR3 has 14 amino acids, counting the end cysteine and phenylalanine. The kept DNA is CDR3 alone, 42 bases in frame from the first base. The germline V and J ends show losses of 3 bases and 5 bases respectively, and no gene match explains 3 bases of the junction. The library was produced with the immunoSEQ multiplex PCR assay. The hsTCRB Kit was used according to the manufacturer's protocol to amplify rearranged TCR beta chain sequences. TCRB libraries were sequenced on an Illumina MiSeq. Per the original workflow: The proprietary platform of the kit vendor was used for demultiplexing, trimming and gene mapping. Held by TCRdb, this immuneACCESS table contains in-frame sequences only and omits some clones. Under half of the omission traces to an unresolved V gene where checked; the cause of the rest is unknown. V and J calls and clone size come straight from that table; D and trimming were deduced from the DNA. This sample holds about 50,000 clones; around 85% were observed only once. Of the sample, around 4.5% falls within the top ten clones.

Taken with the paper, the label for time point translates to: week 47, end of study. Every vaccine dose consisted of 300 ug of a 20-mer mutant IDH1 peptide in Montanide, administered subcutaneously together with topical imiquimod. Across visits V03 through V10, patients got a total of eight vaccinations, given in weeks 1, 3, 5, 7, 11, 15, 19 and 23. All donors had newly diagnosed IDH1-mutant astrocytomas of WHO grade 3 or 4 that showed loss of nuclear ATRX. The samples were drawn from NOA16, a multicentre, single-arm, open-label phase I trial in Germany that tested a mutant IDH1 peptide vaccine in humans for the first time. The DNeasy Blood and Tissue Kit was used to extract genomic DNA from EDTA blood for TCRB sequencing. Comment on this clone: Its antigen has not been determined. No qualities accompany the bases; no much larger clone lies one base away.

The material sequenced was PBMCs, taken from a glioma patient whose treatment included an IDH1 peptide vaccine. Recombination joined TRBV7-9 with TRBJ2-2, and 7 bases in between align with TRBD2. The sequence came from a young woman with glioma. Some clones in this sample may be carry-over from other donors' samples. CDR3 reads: CASSLSAGTGELFF. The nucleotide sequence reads TGTGCCAGCAGCTTGTCAGCGGGAACCGGGGAGCTGTTTTTT. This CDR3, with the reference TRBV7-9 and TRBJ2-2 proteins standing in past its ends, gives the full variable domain DTGVSQNPRHKITKRGQNVTFRCDPISEHNRLYWYRQTLGQGPEFLTYFQNEAQLEKSRLLSDRFSAERPKGSFSTLEIQRTEQGDSAMYLCASSLSAGTGELFFGEGSRLTVL.